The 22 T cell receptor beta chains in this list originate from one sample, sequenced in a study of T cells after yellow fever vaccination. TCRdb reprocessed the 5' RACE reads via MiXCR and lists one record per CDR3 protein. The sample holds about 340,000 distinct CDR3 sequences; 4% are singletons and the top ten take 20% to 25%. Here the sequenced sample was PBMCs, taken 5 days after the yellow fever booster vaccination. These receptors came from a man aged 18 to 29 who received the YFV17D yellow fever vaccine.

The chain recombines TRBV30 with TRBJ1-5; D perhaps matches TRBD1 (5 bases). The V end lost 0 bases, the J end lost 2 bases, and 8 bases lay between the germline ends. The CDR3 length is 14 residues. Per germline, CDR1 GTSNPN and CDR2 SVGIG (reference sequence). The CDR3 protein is CAWSVGHGNQPQHF. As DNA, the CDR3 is TGTGCCTGGAGTGTGGGGCACGGCAATCAGCCCCAGCATTTT. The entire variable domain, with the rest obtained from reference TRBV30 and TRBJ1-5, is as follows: SQTIHQWPATLVQPVGSPLSLECTVEGTSNPNLYWYRQAAGRGLQLLFYSVGIGQISSEVPQNLSASRPQDRQFILSSKKLLLSDSGFYLCAWSVGHGNQPQHFGDGTRLSIL.

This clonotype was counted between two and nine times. This chain's CDR3 is CASSLNVVTEAFF. The CDR3 nucleotides read TGTGCCAGCAGCCTAAACGTGGTCACTGAAGCTTTCTTT. J is TRBJ1-1 and V is TRBV7-9; D is unresolved. Trimming removed 5 bases at V and 4 bases at J, with 11 bases between. The CDR3 length is 13 residues. From germline, CDR1 is SEHNR and CDR2 FQNEAQ (reference sequence). The full variable domain, rest sourced from reference TRBV7-9 and TRBJ1-1, is DTGVSQNPRHKITKRGQNVTFRCDPISEHNRLYWYRQTLGQGPEFLTYFQNEAQLEKSRLLSDRFSAERPKGSFSTLEIQRTEQGDSAMYLCASSLNVVTEAFFGQGTRLTVV.

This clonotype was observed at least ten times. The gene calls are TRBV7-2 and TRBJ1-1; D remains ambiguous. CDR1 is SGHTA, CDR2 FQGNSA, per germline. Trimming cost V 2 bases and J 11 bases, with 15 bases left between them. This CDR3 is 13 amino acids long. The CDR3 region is CASSLSLARVAFF. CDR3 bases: TGTGCCAGCAGCTTAAGTTTAGCGAGGGTCGCTTTCTTT.

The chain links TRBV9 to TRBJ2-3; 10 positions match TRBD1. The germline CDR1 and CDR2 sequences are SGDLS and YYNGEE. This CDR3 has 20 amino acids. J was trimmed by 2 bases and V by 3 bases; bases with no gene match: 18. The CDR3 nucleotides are TGTGCCAGCAGCGCCACAAGACCACGTCCGGGACAGGGGTTCACAGATACGCAGTATTTT. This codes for CASSATRPRPGQGFTDTQYF. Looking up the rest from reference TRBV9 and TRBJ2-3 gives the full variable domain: DSGVTQTPKHLITATGQRVTLRCSPRSGDLSVYWYQQSLDQGLQFLIQYYNGEERAKGNILERFSAQQFPDLHSELNLSSLELGDSALYFCASSATRPRPGQGFTDTQYFGPGTRLTVL.

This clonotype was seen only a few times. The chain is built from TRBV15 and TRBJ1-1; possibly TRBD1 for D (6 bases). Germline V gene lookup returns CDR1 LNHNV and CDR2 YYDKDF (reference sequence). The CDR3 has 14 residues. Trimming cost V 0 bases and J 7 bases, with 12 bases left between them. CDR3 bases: TGTGCCACCAGCAGAGAAGGCGGACAGCTTGAAGCTTTCTTT. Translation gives CATSREGGQLEAFF.

This CDR3 reads CASSDPGTEETQYF. The CDR3 DNA reads as TGTGCCAGTAGTGATCCCGGGACAGAAGAGACCCAGTACTTC. This chain joins TRBV19 and TRBJ2-5, with 7 bases identical to TRBD1. The CDR3 contains 14 residues. The germline gives CDR1 LNHDA, CDR2 SQIVND (reference sequence). The V and J ends lost 5 bases and 3 bases, in that order; junction bases with no gene match: 6.

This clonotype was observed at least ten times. CDR3 sequence: CASSWTGGLDTQYF. The DNA for the CDR3 is TGTGCCAGCAGTTGGACAGGGGGCTTAGATACGCAGTATTTT. This chain joins TRBV12-3 or TRBV12-4 and TRBJ2-3; 11 bases fit TRBD1. V gave up 4 bases and J gave up 5 bases; unmatched junction bases: 2. CDR3 length equals 14 residues.

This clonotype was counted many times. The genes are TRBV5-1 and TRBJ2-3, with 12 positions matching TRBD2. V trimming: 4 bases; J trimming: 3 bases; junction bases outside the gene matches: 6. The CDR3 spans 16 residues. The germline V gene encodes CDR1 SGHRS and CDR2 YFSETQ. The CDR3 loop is CASSKRLAGATDTQYF. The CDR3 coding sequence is TGCGCCAGCAGCAAACGACTAGCGGGGGCTACAGATACGCAGTATTTT.

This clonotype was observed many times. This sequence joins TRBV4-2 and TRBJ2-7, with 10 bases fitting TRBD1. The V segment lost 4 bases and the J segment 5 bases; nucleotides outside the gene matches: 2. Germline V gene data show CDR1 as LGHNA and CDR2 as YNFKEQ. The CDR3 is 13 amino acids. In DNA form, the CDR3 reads TGTGCCAGCAGCCCCGGGACAGGGGACGAGCAGTACTTC. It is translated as CASSPGTGDEQYF.

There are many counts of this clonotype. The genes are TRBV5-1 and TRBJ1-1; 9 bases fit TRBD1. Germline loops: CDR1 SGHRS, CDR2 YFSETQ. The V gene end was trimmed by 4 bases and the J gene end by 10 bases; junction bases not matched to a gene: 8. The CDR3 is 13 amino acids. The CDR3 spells CASSADRGDRAFF. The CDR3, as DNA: TGCGCCAGCAGCGCGGACAGGGGTGATAGAGCTTTCTTT.

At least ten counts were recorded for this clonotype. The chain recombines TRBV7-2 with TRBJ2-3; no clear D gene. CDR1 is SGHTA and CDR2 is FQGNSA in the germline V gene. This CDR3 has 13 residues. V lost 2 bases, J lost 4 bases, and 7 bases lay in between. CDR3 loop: CASSLIPADTQYF. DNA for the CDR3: TGTGCCAGCAGCTTAATCCCAGCAGATACGCAGTATTTT.

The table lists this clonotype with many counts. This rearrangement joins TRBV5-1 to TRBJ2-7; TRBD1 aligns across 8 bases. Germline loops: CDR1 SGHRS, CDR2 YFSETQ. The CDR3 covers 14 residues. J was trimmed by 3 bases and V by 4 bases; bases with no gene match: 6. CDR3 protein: CASSPMTGDYEQYV. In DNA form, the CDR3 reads TGCGCCAGCAGCCCCATGACAGGGGACTACGAGCAGTACGTC.

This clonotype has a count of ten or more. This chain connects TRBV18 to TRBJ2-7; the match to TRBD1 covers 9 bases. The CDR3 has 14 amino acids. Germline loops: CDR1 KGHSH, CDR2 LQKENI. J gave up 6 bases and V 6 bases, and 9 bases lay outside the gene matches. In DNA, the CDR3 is TGTGCCAGCTCTCCTAGGACAGGGGTAAGCGAGCAGTACGTC. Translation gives CASSPRTGVSEQYV.

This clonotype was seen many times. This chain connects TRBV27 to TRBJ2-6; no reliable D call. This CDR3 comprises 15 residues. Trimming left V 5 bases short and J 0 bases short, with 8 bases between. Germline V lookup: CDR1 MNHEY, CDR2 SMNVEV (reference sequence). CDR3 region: CASSPDGSGANVLTF. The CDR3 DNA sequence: TGTGCCAGCAGTCCGGACGGCTCTGGGGCCAACGTCCTGACTTTC.

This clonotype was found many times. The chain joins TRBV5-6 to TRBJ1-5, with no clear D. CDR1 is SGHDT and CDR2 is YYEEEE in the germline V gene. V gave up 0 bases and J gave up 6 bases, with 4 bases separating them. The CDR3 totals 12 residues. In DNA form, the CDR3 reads TGTGCCAGCAGCTTGGCAGGTCAGCCCCAGCATTTT. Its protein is CASSLAGQPQHF.

In DNA, the CDR3 is TGTGCCAGCAGCTTAAATCTGCAGGGGGACATTCAGTACTTC. Protein product: CASSLNLQGDIQYF. The genes are TRBV7-3 and TRBJ2-4; 7 nucleotides match TRBD1. The germline gives CDR1 SGHTA, CDR2 FQGTGA. The V and J ends lost 1 base and 8 bases, in that order; junction bases with no gene match: 5. The CDR3 sequence is 14 residues long.

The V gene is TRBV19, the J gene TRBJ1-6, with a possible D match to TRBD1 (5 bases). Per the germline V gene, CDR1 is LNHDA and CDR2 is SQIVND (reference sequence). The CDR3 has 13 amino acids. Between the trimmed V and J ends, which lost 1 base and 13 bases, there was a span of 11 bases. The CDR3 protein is CASSIGGASPLHF. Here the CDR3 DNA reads TGTGCCAGTAGTATAGGAGGGGCATCGCCCCTCCACTTT.

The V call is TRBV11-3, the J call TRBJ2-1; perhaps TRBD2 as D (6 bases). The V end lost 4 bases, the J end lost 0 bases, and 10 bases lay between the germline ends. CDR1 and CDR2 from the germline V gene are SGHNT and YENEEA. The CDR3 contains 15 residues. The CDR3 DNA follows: TGTGCCAGCAGCTACGACGGGAGCTCCTACAATGAGCAGTTCTTC. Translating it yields CASSYDGSSYNEQFF.

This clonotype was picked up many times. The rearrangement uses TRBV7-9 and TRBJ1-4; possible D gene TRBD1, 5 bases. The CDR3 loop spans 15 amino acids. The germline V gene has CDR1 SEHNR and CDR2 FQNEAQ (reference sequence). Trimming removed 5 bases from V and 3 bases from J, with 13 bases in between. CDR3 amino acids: CASSTAGMANEKLFF. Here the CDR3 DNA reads TGTGCCAGCAGCACGGCAGGGATGGCTAATGAAAAACTGTTTTTT.

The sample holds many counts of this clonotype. The CDR3 protein is CSASRPRTGAYEQYF. In DNA form, the CDR3 reads TGCAGTGCTAGCCGACCCCGGACAGGGGCCTACGAGCAGTACTTC. The chain is built from TRBV20-1 and TRBJ2-7; 9 bases match TRBD1. Per the germline V gene, CDR1 is DFQATT and CDR2 is SNEGSKA (reference sequence). Trimming removed 3 bases from V and 2 bases from J; junction bases left unmatched: 8. The CDR3 sequence is 15 residues long.

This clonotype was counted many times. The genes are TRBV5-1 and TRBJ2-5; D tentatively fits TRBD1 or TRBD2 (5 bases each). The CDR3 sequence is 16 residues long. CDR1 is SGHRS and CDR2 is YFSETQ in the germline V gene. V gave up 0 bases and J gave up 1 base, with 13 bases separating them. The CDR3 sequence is CASSLVGTATQETQYF. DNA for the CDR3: TGCGCCAGCAGCTTGGTGGGGACGGCCACCCAAGAGACCCAGTACTTC.

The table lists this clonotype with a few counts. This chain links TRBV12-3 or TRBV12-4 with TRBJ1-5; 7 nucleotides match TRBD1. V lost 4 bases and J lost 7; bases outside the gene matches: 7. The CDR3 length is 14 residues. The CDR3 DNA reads TGTGCCAGCAGTTCGACAGGGACGGACCAGCCCCAGCATTTT. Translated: CASSSTGTDQPQHF.